The clone carrying this TCR beta chain was recorded only once. The antigen is undetermined. The sample originates from a study of beta chain features in type 1 diabetes. Findings of the study overall: PCR could preferentially amplify shorter templates, alike in patients and controls. Significant though moderate, a shortening of TCRB CDR3s appeared in all four CD4+ subsets of Type 1 diabetes patients. Type 1 diabetes patients showed fewer insertions and more deletions at VDJ junctions.

Every isolated RNA sample was fully reverse transcribed, so sequencing captured expressed TCRB transcripts. This table comes from immunoSEQ multiplex PCR, and its TCRdb copy is limited to in-frame clones, with some not included. This sample yields roughly 100,000 clones, of which approximately 30% are seen a single time; 0.53% belongs to the top ten. V was pared by 9 bases and J by 5 bases, with 14 bases between. Germline V lookup: CDR1 MNHEY, CDR2 SVGAGI. There are 13 residues in the CDR3. Post-sort purity exceeded 95% for all sorted populations. This chain connects TRBV6-5 to TRBJ2-1; possibly TRBD2 for D (6 bases). Sequencing used central memory CD4+ T cells from blood. The receptor was derived from a woman between 18 and 29 years old with type 1 diabetes. The CDR3 spells CASHGSTNNEQFF. The CDR3 region has the DNA TGTGCCAGTCACGGGAGTACCAACAATGAGCAGTTCTTC.